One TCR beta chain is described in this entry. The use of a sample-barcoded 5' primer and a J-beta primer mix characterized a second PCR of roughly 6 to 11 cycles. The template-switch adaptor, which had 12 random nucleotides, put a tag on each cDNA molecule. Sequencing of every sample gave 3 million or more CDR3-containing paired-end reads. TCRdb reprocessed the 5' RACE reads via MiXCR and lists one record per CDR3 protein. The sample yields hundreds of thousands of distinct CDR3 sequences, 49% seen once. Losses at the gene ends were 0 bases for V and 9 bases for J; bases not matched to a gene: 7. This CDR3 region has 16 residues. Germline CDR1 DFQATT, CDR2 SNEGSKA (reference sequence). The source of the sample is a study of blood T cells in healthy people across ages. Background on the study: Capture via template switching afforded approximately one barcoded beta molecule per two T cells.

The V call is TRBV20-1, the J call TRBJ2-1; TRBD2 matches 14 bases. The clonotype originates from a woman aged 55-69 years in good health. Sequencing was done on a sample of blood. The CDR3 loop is CSARDRSGTSGSEQFF. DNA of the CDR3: TGCAGTGCTAGAGATCGCTCCGGGACTAGCGGGAGTGAGCAGTTCTTC.